The source of this TCR beta chain is a study of blood T cell repertoires in COVID-19. Study as a whole: Samples of COVID-19 (acute and convalescent) were obtained from the United States, Italy and Spain.

CDR1 and CDR2 (germline): SGHRS, YFSETQ. This CDR3 region has 13 residues. After removal of 4 bases from V and 2 bases from J, the junction contained 2 bases not matched to a gene. The method was immunoSEQ multiplex PCR; TCRdb's version includes in-frame clones alone and lacks a portion of them. The repertoire holds approximately 94,000 clones, with approximately 86% as singletons. This clonotype originated in a woman aged 70 to 79 with acute or convalescent COVID-19. This chain joins TRBV5-1 and TRBJ1-2, with 7 bases lining up with TRBD1. Sequencing used peripheral blood. The CDR3 DNA reads TGCGCCAGCAGCCAGGGACAGAACTATGGCTACACCTTC. Translating gives CASSQGQNYGYTF. The entire variable domain, with the rest obtained from reference TRBV5-1 and TRBJ1-2, is as follows: KAGVTQTPRYLIKTRGQQVTLSCSPISGHRSVSWYQQTPGQGLQFLFEYFSETQRNKGNFPGRFSGRQFSNSRSEMNVSTLELGDSALYLCASSQGQNYGYTFGSGTRLTVV.